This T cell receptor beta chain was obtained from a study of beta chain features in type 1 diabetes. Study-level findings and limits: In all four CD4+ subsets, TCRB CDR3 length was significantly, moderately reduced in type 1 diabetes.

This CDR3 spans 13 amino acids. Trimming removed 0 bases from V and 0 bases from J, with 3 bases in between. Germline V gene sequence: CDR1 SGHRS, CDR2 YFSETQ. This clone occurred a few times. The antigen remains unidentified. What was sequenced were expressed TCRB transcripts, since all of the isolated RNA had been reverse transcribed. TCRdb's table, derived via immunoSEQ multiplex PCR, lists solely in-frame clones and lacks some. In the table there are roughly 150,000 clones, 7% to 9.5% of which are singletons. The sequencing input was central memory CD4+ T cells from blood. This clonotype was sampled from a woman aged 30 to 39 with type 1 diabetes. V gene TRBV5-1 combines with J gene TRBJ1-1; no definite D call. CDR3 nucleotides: TGCGCCAGCAGCTTGGCAGTGAACACTGAAGCTTTCTTT. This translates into CASSLAVNTEAFF.